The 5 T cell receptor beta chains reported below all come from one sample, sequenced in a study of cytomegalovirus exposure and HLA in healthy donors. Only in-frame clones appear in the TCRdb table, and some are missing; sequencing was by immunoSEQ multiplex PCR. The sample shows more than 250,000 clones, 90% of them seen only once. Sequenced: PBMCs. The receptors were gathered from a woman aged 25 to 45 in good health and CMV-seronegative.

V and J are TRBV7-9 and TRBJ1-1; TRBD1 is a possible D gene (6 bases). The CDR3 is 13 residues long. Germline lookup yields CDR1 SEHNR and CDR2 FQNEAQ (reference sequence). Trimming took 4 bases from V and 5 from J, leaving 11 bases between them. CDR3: CASSSGDWTEAFF. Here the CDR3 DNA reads TGTGCCAGCAGCTCAGGGGATTGGACTGAAGCTTTCTTT.

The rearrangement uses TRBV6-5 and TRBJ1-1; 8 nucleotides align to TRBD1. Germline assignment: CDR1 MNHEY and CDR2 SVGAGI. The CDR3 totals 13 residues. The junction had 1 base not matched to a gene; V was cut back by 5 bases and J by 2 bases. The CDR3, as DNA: TGTGCCAGCAGTGGACAGGGAAACACTGAAGCTTTCTTT. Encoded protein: CASSGQGNTEAFF.

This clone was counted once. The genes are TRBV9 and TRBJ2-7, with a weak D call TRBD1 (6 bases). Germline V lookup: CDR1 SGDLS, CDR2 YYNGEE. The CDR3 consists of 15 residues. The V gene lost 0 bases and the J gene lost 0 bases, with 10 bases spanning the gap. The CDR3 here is CASSVDGTNSYEQYF. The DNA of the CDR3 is TGTGCCAGCAGCGTAGATGGGACAAACTCCTACGAGCAGTACTTC.

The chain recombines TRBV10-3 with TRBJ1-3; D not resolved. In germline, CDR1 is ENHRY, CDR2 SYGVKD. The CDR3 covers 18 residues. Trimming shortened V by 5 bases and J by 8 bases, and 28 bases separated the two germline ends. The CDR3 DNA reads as TGTGCCATCAGTACTAGATTCCCTGGCAGCGTCGTTGAGGACACCATATATTTT. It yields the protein CAISTRFPGSVVEDTIYF.

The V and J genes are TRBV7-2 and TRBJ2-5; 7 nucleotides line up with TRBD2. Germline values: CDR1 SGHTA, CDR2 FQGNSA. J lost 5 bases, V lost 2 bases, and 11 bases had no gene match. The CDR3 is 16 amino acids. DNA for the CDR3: TGTGCCAGCAGCTTATATGGGGAGGGTATCGGGGAGACCCAGTACTTC. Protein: CASSLYGEGIGETQYF.